This entry concerns a single TCR beta chain. Its matching antigen is unknown. These data belong to a study of cytomegalovirus exposure and HLA in healthy donors. Study-wide background: Across some 400 genotyped donors, approximately 80% landed in the Caucasian-associated ancestry cluster.

Points from the study as a whole: Confirmation in vitro established that a few CMV-associated chains were specific for CMV antigens. Some public TCRs appeared in many individuals, while most sequences were rare. Indistinguishable V segments, including TRBV6-2 and TRBV6-3, were excluded.

The CDR3 extends over 16 amino acids. Germline V gives CDR1 LGHNA, CDR2 YSLEER. Trimming took off 8 bases at V and 0 bases at J, with 18 bases between the two ends. The PCR had 60 Vbeta and 13 Jbeta primers. The data were produced by immunoSEQ multiplex PCR, yet TCRdb's version contains in-frame clones alone and is incomplete. The data hold under 200,000 clones, with 60% to 80% observed a single time. The V call is TRBV4-3, the J call TRBJ2-3, with D perhaps TRBD2 (6 bases). The sequence came from a man aged 55-75 years in good health and CMV-seronegative. Input material: PBMCs. CDR3 residues: CASGKGLEGSTDTQYF. Here the CDR3 DNA reads TGCGCCAGCGGAAAAGGTCTGGAGGGGAGCACAGATACGCAGTATTTT.